Below, 31 T cell receptor beta chains from the same sample are listed, as sequenced in a study of blood T cell repertoires in COVID-19. This table comes from immunoSEQ multiplex PCR, and its TCRdb copy is limited to in-frame clones, with some not included. The sample has fewer than 300,000 clones; roughly 90% are singletons. Specimen: peripheral blood. The receptor source for this set is a woman aged 30 to 39 with COVID-19, enrolled during active disease.

The rearrangement uses TRBV19 and TRBJ2-5; D is possibly TRBD1 (5 bases). Germline CDR1 is LNHDA and CDR2 is SQIVND (reference sequence). Trimming cost V 5 bases and J 4 bases, with 14 bases left between them. CDR3 length: 14 residues. CDR3 nucleotides: TGTGCCAGTAGTTGGGGCCAAAACCGAGAGACCCAGTACTTC. Amino acids: CASSWGQNRETQYF.

This chain links TRBV5-1 with TRBJ2-7; 10 bases are shared with TRBD2. The V gene's germline CDR1 is SGHRS and CDR2 YFSETQ. The CDR3 spans 16 residues. Unmatched junction bases numbered 14, after V lost 4 bases and J lost 7 bases. The CDR3 coding sequence is TGCGCCAGCAGCCCGGACCCCAGCGGGGGGGCTTATGAGCAGTACTTC. Amino acid sequence: CASSPDPSGGAYEQYF.

V and J are TRBV7-9 and TRBJ2-6, with 9 positions matching TRBD1. The ends lost 3 bases at V and 1 base at J; junction bases unmatched: 10. Germline V gives CDR1 SEHNR, CDR2 FQNEAQ (reference sequence). CDR3 length equals 19 residues. Here the CDR3 DNA reads TGTGCCAGCAGCTTGGGGGTGAAGGACAGGGGTTCTGGGGCCAACGTCCTGACTTTC. It encodes CASSLGVKDRGSGANVLTF.

The chain is built from TRBV2 and TRBJ1-2; maybe TRBD1 (6 bases). The germline CDR1 and CDR2 sequences are SNHLY and FYNNEI. Deletions cut 5 bases from V and 4 bases from J, with 17 bases between. CDR3 length: 15 amino acids. The CDR3 DNA reads TGTGCCAGCAGTTCGCTGGACAGCGACTTCTATGGCTACACCTTC. Encoded protein: CASSSLDSDFYGYTF.

V usage is TRBV19 and J usage is TRBJ2-7, with D tentatively TRBD1 (6 bases). The CDR3 extends over 14 amino acids. Germline lookup yields CDR1 LNHDA and CDR2 SQIVND (reference sequence). Trimming removed 4 bases at V and 3 bases at J, with 13 bases between. The CDR3: CASSTGEIFYEQYF. The CDR3 region has the DNA TGTGCCAGTAGTACAGGGGAGATTTTCTACGAGCAGTACTTC.

This rearrangement joins TRBV9 to TRBJ2-5, with 10 bases aligning to TRBD2. V shed 3 bases, J shed 4 bases, and the junction held 12 bases outside the gene matches. The CDR3 has 17 amino acids. Germline CDR1 is SGDLS and CDR2 is YYNGEE. The CDR3 region has the DNA TGTGCCAGCAGCGCCACGGAAGGTAGCGGGGGGTTAGAGACCCAGTACTTC. It yields the protein CASSATEGSGGLETQYF.

V usage is TRBV19 and J usage is TRBJ1-1, with D uncertain. CDR3 length: 15 amino acids. CDR1 LNHDA and CDR2 SQIVND come from the germline V gene (reference sequence). V lost 3 bases and J lost 0, with 11 bases in between. The chain's CDR3 is CASSIFGQVNTEAFF. DNA for the CDR3: TGTGCCAGTAGTATTTTCGGCCAGGTGAACACTGAAGCTTTCTTT. The variable domain in full, with the rest retrieved from reference TRBV19 and TRBJ1-1, is DGGITQSPKYLFRKEGQNVTLSCEQNLNHDAMYWYRQDPGQGLRLIYYSQIVNDFQKGDIAEGYSVSREKKESFPLTVTSAQKNPTAFYLCASSIFGQVNTEAFFGQGTRLTVV.

The rearrangement joins TRBV6-6 to TRBJ2-7; possibly TRBD1 for D (6 bases). The CDR3 is 16 residues long. Trimming left V 8 bases short and J 0 bases short, with 20 bases between. Germline CDR1 and CDR2: MNHNY and SVGAGI (reference sequence). The CDR3 sequence is CASHPSVQGSSYEQYF. The CDR3 region has the DNA TGTGCCAGCCATCCATCCGTTCAGGGGAGCTCCTACGAGCAGTACTTC.

The rearrangement links TRBV5-1 to TRBJ2-7; a possible D gene is TRBD2 (7 bases). V was cut by 0 bases and J by 5 bases, with 12 bases left in between. The V gene's germline CDR1 is SGHRS and CDR2 YFSETQ. CDR3 length: 14 amino acids. Here the CDR3 DNA reads TGCGCCAGCAGCTTGGAGGGGGGGTACCACGAGCAGTACTTC. Residues: CASSLEGGYHEQYF.

The chain is built from TRBV19 and TRBJ2-5; 9 bases line up with TRBD2. CDR1 and CDR2 from the germline V gene are LNHDA and SQIVND (reference sequence). Trimming cost V 5 bases and J 5 bases; bases outside gene matches: 6. CDR3 length equals 14 residues. The CDR3 sequence: CASSALAGVETQYF. As DNA, the CDR3 is TGTGCCAGTAGTGCGTTAGCGGGGGTTGAGACCCAGTACTTC.

This chain connects TRBV18 to TRBJ1-2, with D hard to call. V shed 5 bases and J shed 10 bases, with 14 bases lying between them. CDR1 is KGHSH, CDR2 LQKENI, per germline. The length of the CDR3 is 12 residues. CDR3 nucleotides: TGTGCCAGCTCAGGGAGCAGAGATTTCTACACCTTC. Translating gives CASSGSRDFYTF.

This clone is a singleton in its sample. V usage is TRBV6-5 and J usage is TRBJ2-1; 8 bases fit TRBD2. Germline V gene sequence: CDR1 MNHEY, CDR2 SVGAGI. Unmatched junction bases numbered 6, after V lost 7 bases and J lost 4 bases. This CDR3 is 14 amino acids long. This chain's CDR3 is CASTRLATYNEQFF. The CDR3 nucleotides read TGTGCCAGCACCAGACTAGCGACTTACAATGAGCAGTTCTTC.

V gene TRBV28 combines with J gene TRBJ2-5, with D possibly TRBD2 on 7 matching bases. Germline V gene lookup returns CDR1 MDHEN and CDR2 SYDVKM. This CDR3 is 14 amino acids long. The ends were cut back, 4 bases at V and 5 bases at J, with 14 bases in the middle. The CDR3 region has the DNA TGTGCCAGCAGTTCCCACAGGGAGGGGGAGACCCAGTACTTC. Translation: CASSSHREGETQYF.

This clone was detected ten times or more. This chain connects TRBV7-8 to TRBJ2-1; possible D gene TRBD1, 5 bases. The CDR3 has 14 amino acids. Germline V CDR1 and CDR2: SGHVS, FQNEAQ. V shed 1 base and J shed 5 bases, with 9 bases lying between them. The CDR3 region has the DNA TGTGCCAGCAGCTTAGGGGGCAGGAACAATGAGCAGTTCTTC. This gives the protein CASSLGGRNNEQFF. Supplemented by reference TRBV7-8 and TRBJ2-1, the full variable domain reads GAGVSQSPRYKVAKRGQDVALRCDPISGHVSLFWYQQALGQGPEFLTYFQNEAQLDKSGLPSDRFFAERPEGSVSTLKIQRTQQEDSAVYLCASSLGGRNNEQFFGPGTRLTVL.

This chain connects TRBV7-9 to TRBJ2-7, with TRBD1 identical over 7 bases. The germline V gene has CDR1 SEHNR and CDR2 FQNEAQ (reference sequence). The CDR3 sequence is 14 residues long. J gave up 3 bases and V 5 bases, and 7 bases lay outside the gene matches. CDR3 nucleotide sequence: TGTGCCAGCAGCCCCTGGGACAGAATCTACGAGCAGTACTTC. The encoded protein is CASSPWDRIYEQYF.

The rearrangement links TRBV6-4 to TRBJ2-3, with 15 bases that match TRBD2. The germline CDR1 and CDR2 sequences are MRHNA and SNTAGT. This CDR3 spans 17 amino acids. V lost 7 bases to trimming and J lost 0 bases; unmatched junction nucleotides: 5. CDR3 residues: CASNGTSGGQSTDTQYF. The CDR3 bases are TGTGCCAGCAATGGGACTAGCGGGGGGCAGAGCACAGATACGCAGTATTTT.

This sequence joins TRBV5-5 and TRBJ2-7; 9 nucleotides agree with TRBD2. The germline CDR1 and CDR2 sequences are SGHKS and YYEKEE (reference sequence). With V trimmed by 4 bases and J by 3 bases, 8 bases remained unmatched. This CDR3 spans 15 amino acids. As DNA, the CDR3 is TGTGCCAGCAGCGTCAGCGGGGGGCCAGTCTACGAGCAGTACTTC. Protein product: CASSVSGGPVYEQYF.

V and J are TRBV24-1 and TRBJ2-3, with D perhaps TRBD1 (5 bases). The CDR3 length is 13 residues. V lost 4 bases, J lost 6 bases, and 10 bases lay in between. The germline V gene has CDR1 KGHDR and CDR2 SFDVKD. CDR3 sequence (DNA): TGTGCCACCAGTGACCCATACAGGGATACGCAGTATTTT. Protein: CATSDPYRDTQYF.

This chain connects TRBV2 to TRBJ1-5; D may be TRBD1 (6 bases). The CDR3 consists of 13 residues. V lost 4 bases and J lost 3, with 7 bases in between. Germline CDR1 SNHLY, CDR2 FYNNEI. CDR3 protein: CASSGQDNQPQHF. The CDR3 coding sequence is TGTGCCAGCAGTGGACAGGACAATCAGCCCCAGCATTTT.

J is TRBJ2-7 and V is TRBV14, with D perhaps TRBD2 (6 bases). Looked up from germline, CDR1 is SGHDN and CDR2 is FVKESK. CDR3 length equals 15 residues. Trimming removed 4 bases from V and 3 bases from J, with 16 bases in between. CDR3: CASSLGGRLRYEQYF. As DNA, the CDR3 is TGTGCCAGCAGCCTAGGTGGGAGGTTACGCTACGAGCAGTACTTC.

The count of this clone is one. The chain uses TRBV18 and TRBJ2-5; D ambiguous. Germline CDR1 and CDR2: KGHSH and LQKENI. The ends were cut back, 2 bases at V and 5 bases at J, with 6 bases in the middle. The CDR3 contains 12 residues. The CDR3 loop reads CASSPIGETQYF. For the CDR3, the DNA is TGTGCCAGCTCACCAATCGGGGAGACCCAGTACTTC. Using reference TRBV18 and TRBJ2-5 for the parts outside the CDR3, the full variable domain is NAGVMQNPRHLVRRRGQEARLRCSPMKGHSHVYWYRQLPEEGLKFMVYLQKENIIDESGMPKERFSAEFPKEGPSILRIQQVVRGDSAAYFCASSPIGETQYFGPGTRLLVL.

The chain links TRBV12-3 or TRBV12-4 to TRBJ2-5; D is possibly TRBD1 (6 bases). Trimming cost V 2 bases and J 4 bases, with 8 bases left between them. This CDR3 has 13 residues. The CDR3 spells CASSLWGRETQYF. The CDR3 bases are TGTGCCAGCAGTTTATGGGGGCGAGAGACCCAGTACTTC.

This sequence joins TRBV10-1 and TRBJ2-2, with 7 bases aligning to TRBD1. Germline V CDR1 and CDR2: WNHNN, SYGVQD (reference sequence). The junction had 3 bases not matched to a gene; V was cut back by 0 bases and J by 2 bases. This CDR3 spans 16 amino acids. In DNA form, the CDR3 reads TGCGCCAGCAGTGAGTCGGGGACAGTAAACACCGGGGAGCTGTTTTTT. Protein product: CASSESGTVNTGELFF.

This clone was recorded only once. This chain uses TRBV4-1 with TRBJ1-5; TRBD1 matches 7 bases. Germline V gene data show CDR1 as MGHRA and CDR2 as YSYEKL. The V segment lost 0 bases and the J segment 6 bases; nucleotides outside the gene matches: 8. This CDR3 comprises 16 residues. CDR3 bases: TGCGCCAGCAGCCAAGATGGTTCGCAGGGGGGTCAGCCCCAGCATTTT. Translating gives CASSQDGSQGGQPQHF.

The sample holds a few counts of this clone. The rearrangement links TRBV19 to TRBJ2-7; 7 nucleotides match TRBD1. V was clipped by 10 bases and J by 3 bases; unmatched bases: 30. The CDR3 is 20 amino acids. Germline-derived CDR1 and CDR2 are LNHDA and SQIVND (reference sequence). In DNA, the CDR3 is TGTGCCACCTCCACCTTTAAACTAACATCCCTACAGGGGAACCACTACGAGCAGTACTTC. It encodes CATSTFKLTSLQGNHYEQYF.

The rearrangement uses TRBV11-2 and TRBJ2-7; TRBD1 might be the D (5 bases). The V and J ends lost 3 bases and 2 bases respectively, with 8 bases between them. The CDR3 is 13 amino acids. Germline V gene sequence: CDR1 SGHAT, CDR2 FQNNGV. The CDR3 sequence is CASSLWGPYEQYF. CDR3 DNA: TGTGCCAGCAGCTTGTGGGGCCCCTACGAGCAGTACTTC.

This rearrangement joins TRBV19 to TRBJ1-5; a weak D match, TRBD1 (5 bases). Trimming took off 11 bases at V and 7 bases at J, with 21 bases between the two ends. This CDR3 has 14 residues. From germline, CDR1 is LNHDA and CDR2 SQIVND (reference sequence). The CDR3 loop is CAGGSKGTWQPQHF. The CDR3 DNA reads TGTGCCGGGGGGTCGAAGGGCACATGGCAGCCCCAGCATTTT.

This clone was seen only once. The chain employs TRBV27 and TRBJ2-7, with 7 bases matching TRBD1. The CDR3 is made up of 17 amino acids. Germline-derived CDR1 and CDR2 are MNHEY and SMNVEV (reference sequence). Losses at the gene ends were 6 bases for V and 4 bases for J; bases not matched to a gene: 18. CDR3 sequence (DNA): TGTGCCAGCAGCCGAAGGGGGCCGGACAGGACACCATACGAGCAGTACTTC. It yields the protein CASSRRGPDRTPYEQYF.

The chain links TRBV5-1 to TRBJ1-1; maybe TRBD1 (5 bases). Trimming took 4 bases from V and 3 from J, leaving 10 bases between them. In germline, CDR1 is SGHRS, CDR2 YFSETQ. This CDR3 spans 13 amino acids. The CDR3 bases are TGCGCCAGCAGCCCCAGGGAGGACACTGAAGCTTTCTTT. Translating it yields CASSPREDTEAFF.

J is TRBJ1-2 and V is TRBV5-8; 9 nucleotides agree with TRBD1. The junction had 13 bases not matched to a gene; V was cut back by 5 bases and J by 8 bases. The CDR3 is 15 residues long. Germline V gene data show CDR1 as SGHTS and CDR2 as YDEGEE. The CDR3 protein is CASRIPGQGRRGYTF. In DNA form, the CDR3 reads TGTGCCAGCAGGATACCGGGACAGGGAAGGAGAGGCTACACCTTC.

This chain links TRBV7-8 with TRBJ2-7, with D possibly matching TRBD2 (5 bases). Germline-derived CDR1 and CDR2 are SGHVS and FQNEAQ. V lost 0 bases to trimming and J lost 0 bases, with 12 bases between them. The length of the CDR3 is 16 residues. CDR3 sequence (DNA): TGTGCCAGCAGCTTAGCGATGTCGGGGAGCTCCTACGAGCAGTACTTC. Residues: CASSLAMSGSSYEQYF.